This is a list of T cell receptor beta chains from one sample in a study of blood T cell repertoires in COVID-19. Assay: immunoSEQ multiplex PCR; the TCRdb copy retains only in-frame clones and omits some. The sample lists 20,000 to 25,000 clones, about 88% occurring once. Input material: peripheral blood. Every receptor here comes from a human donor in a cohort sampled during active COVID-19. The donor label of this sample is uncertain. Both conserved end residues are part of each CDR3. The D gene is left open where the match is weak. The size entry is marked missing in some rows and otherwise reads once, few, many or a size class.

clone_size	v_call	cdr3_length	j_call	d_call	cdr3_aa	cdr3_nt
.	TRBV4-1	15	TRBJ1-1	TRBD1	CASSHTGTENTEAFF	TGCGCCAGCAGCCACACCGGGACAGAGAACACTGAAGCTTTCTTT
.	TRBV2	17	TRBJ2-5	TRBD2	CASSGSAREGGAETQYF	TGTGCCAGCAGTGGCTCCGCGCGGGAGGGTGGAGCGGAGACCCAGTACTTC
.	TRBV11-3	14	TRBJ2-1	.	CASSGRDSYNEQFF	TGTGCCAGCAGCGGCCGGGATTCCTACAATGAGCAGTTCTTC
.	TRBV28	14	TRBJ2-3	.	CASRGAGSTDTQYF	TGTGCCAGCAGAGGGGCCGGGAGCACAGATACGCAGTATTTT
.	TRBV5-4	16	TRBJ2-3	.	CASSLGLVENTDTQYF	TGTGCCAGCAGCTTGGGACTAGTGGAAAACACAGATACGCAGTATTTT
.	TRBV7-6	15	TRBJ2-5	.	CASSFSSGTGKTQYF	TGTGCCAGCAGCTTTAGTAGCGGGACAGGGAAGACCCAGTACTTC
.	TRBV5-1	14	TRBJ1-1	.	CASSLGGGNTEAFF	TGCGCCAGCAGCTTGGGGGGCGGGAACACTGAAGCTTTCTTT
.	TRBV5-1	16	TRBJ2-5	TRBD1	CASSLNTGGHQETQYF	TGCGCCAGCAGCTTGAATACAGGGGGTCATCAAGAGACCCAGTACTTC
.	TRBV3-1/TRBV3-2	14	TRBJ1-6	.	CASNQPGVNSPLHF	TGTGCCAGCAACCAACCGGGTGTTAATTCACCCCTCCACTTT
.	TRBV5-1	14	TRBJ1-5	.	CASSPGQTRQPQHF	TGCGCCAGCAGCCCCGGACAGACGAGGCAGCCCCAGCATTTT
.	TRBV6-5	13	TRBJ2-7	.	CAATLGANHEQYF	TGTGCCGCCACTCTGGGCGCGAACCACGAGCAGTACTTC
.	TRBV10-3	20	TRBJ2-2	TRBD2	CAIRAGTGLLAGGPIGELFF	TGTGCCATCAGGGCCGGGACAGGCCTTTTAGCGGGAGGGCCGATCGGGGAGCTGTTTTTT
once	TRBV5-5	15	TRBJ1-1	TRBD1	CASSLRDRGNTEAFF	TGTGCCAGCAGCCTACGGGACAGGGGGAACACTGAAGCTTTCTTT
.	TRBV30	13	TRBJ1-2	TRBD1	CAWSFRQGDGYTF	TGTGCCTGGAGTTTCCGACAGGGCGATGGCTACACCTTC
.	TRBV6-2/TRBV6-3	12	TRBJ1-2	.	CASSYTAYGYTF	TGTGCCAGCAGTTACACAGCTTATGGCTACACCTTC
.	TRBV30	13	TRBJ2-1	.	CAWSGWLSREQFF	TGTGCCTGGAGTGGGTGGTTAAGTCGGGAGCAGTTCTTC
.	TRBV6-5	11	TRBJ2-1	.	CASRSINEQFF	TGTGCCAGCAGGTCAATCAATGAGCAGTTCTTC
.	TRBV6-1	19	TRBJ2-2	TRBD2	CASSENPSGRLKGTGELFF	TGTGCCAGCAGTGAAAACCCTAGCGGGAGACTCAAAGGGACCGGGGAGCTGTTTTTT
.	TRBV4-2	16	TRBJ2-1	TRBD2	CASSQDGLAGYNEQFF	TGTGCCAGCAGCCAAGATGGCCTAGCGGGCTACAATGAGCAGTTCTTC
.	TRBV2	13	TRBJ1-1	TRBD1	CASSRGLGTEAFF	TGTGCCAGCAGTAGGGGGCTAGGCACTGAAGCTTTCTTT
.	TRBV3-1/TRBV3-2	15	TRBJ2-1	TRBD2	CASSQTSGKANEQFF	TGTGCCAGCAGCCAAACTAGCGGGAAAGCCAATGAGCAGTTCTTC
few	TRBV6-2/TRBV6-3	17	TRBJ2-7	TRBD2	CASSYPQAGEGIYEQYF	TGTGCCAGCAGTTACCCTCAGGCGGGAGAGGGGATTTACGAGCAGTACTTC
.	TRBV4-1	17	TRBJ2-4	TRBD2	CASSLRGGLLAKNIQYF	TGCGCCAGCAGCCTTCGGGGGGGGCTACTAGCCAAAAACATTCAGTACTTC
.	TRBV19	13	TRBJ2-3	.	CASSNRGTDTQYF	TGTGCCAGTAGTAACAGGGGCACAGATACGCAGTATTTT
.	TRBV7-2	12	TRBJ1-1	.	CASSWGGGIAFF	TGTGCCAGCAGCTGGGGCGGGGGAATTGCTTTCTTT
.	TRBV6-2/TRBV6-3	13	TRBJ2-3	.	CASSYDSPDTQYF	TGTGCCAGCAGTTACGACAGTCCAGATACGCAGTATTTT
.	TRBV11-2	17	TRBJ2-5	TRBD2	CASSLDLRLAPIWTQYF	TGTGCCAGCAGCTTAGATCTGAGACTAGCGCCCATATGGACCCAGTACTTC
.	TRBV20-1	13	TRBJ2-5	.	CSASWQGGETQYF	TGCAGTGCTAGTTGGCAGGGAGGAGAGACCCAGTACTTC
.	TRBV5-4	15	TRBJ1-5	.	CASSPGGYDNQPQHF	TGTGCCAGCAGCCCTGGAGGGTATGACAATCAGCCCCAGCATTTT
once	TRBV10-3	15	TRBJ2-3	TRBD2	CAISESGRNGDTQYF	TGTGCCATCAGTGAGAGCGGGAGGAATGGAGATACGCAGTATTTT
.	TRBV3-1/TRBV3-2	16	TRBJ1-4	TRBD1	CASSSLGQGGNEKLFF	TGTGCCAGCAGCTCCCTAGGACAGGGGGGGAATGAAAAACTGTTTTTT
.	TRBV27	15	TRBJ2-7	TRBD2	CASSTLLAGSYEQYF	TGTGCCAGCAGTACCCTGCTAGCGGGCTCCTACGAGCAGTACTTC
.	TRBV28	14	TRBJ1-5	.	CASSSTGPYQPQHF	TGTGCCAGCAGCAGTACAGGGCCCTATCAGCCCCAGCATTTT
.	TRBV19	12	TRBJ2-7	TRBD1	CASSTTGLEQYF	TGTGCCAGTAGTACGACAGGGCTCGAGCAGTACTTC
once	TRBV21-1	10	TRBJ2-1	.	CASSNDWQFF	TGTGCCAGCAGCAATGACTGGCAGTTCTTC
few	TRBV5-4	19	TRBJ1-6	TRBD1	CASSWGVGQGQARNSPLHF	TGTGCCAGCAGCTGGGGGGTAGGACAGGGACAAGCGAGGAATTCACCCCTCCACTTT
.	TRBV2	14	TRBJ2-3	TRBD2	CASSKGGLAGAQYF	TGTGCCAGCAGCAAAGGGGGACTAGCGGGAGCTCAGTATTTT
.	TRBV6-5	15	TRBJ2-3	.	CASSYGGIYTDTQYF	TGTGCCAGCAGTTACGGCGGGATCTACACAGATACGCAGTATTTT
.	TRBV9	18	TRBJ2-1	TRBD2	CASSGGTSGRIEVNEQFF	TGTGCCAGCAGCGGAGGGACTAGCGGGAGAATTGAGGTAAATGAGCAGTTCTTC
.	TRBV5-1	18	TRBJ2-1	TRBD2	CASSLAPGGAHSYNEQFF	TGCGCCAGCAGCTTGGCTCCGGGGGGAGCGCATTCCTACAATGAGCAGTTCTTC
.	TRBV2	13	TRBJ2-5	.	CASSGRVQETQYF	TGTGCCAGCAGTGGGAGGGTCCAAGAGACCCAGTACTTC
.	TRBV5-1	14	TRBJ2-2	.	CASSLGEITGELFF	TGCGCCAGCAGCTTGGGAGAAATCACCGGGGAGCTGTTTTTT
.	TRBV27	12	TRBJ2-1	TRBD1	CASRRQGDEQFF	TGTGCCAGCAGAAGACAGGGGGACGAGCAGTTCTTC
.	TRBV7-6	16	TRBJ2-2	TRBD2	CASSLAGRASAGELFF	TGTGCCAGCAGCTTAGCTGGGAGGGCCTCGGCCGGGGAGCTGTTTTTT
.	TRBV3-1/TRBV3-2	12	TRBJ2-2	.	CASSRRDGELFF	TGTGCCAGCAGCCGCAGGGACGGGGAGCTGTTTTTT
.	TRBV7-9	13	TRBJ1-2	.	CASSPTENYGYTF	TGTGCCAGCAGCCCTACAGAGAACTATGGCTACACCTTC
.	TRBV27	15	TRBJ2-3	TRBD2	CASSFSGRGTDTQYF	TGTGCCAGCAGTTTTAGCGGGAGGGGCACAGATACGCAGTATTTT
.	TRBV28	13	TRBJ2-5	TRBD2	CASSSSGRKTQYF	TGTGCCAGCAGTTCCAGCGGGAGAAAGACCCAGTACTTC
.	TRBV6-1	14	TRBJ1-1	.	CASSDPRVNTEAFF	TGTGCCAGCAGTGATCCACGGGTGAACACTGAAGCTTTCTTT
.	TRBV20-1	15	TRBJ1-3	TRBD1	CSASTTGGSGNTIYF	TGCAGTGCTAGTACTACAGGGGGCTCTGGAAACACCATATATTTT
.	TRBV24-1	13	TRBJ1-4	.	CATQAGVGEKLFF	TGTGCCACCCAGGCAGGGGTGGGTGAAAAACTGTTTTTT
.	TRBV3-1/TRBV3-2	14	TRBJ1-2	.	CASSQDQRGGGYTF	TGTGCCAGCAGCCAAGATCAGAGGGGGGGAGGCTACACCTTC
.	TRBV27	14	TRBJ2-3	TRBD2	CASSSGILTDTQYF	TGTGCCAGCAGCAGCGGGATTCTCACAGATACGCAGTATTTT
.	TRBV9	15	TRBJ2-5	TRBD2	CASSVGAGGLETQYF	TGTGCCAGCAGCGTAGGAGCGGGAGGGTTAGAGACCCAGTACTTC
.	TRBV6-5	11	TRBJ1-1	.	CASTRGTEAFF	TGTGCCAGCACCCGGGGCACTGAAGCTTTCTTT
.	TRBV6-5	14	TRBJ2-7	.	CASSQGPPFYEQYF	TGTGCCAGCAGCCAGGGGCCCCCTTTCTACGAGCAGTACTTC
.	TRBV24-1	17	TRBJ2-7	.	CAVGAVDFMCPSYEQYF	TGTGCCGTTGGGGCAGTTGACTTTATGTGTCCTTCTTACGAGCAGTACTTC
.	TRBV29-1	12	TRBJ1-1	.	CSGRTENTEAFF	TGCAGCGGGCGGACAGAGAACACTGAAGCTTTCTTT
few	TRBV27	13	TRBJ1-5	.	CASSRGVNQPQHF	TGTGCCAGCAGTCGCGGCGTCAATCAGCCCCAGCATTTT